This TCR beta chain originates from a study of glioma-infiltrating T cells after dendritic cell vaccination. The time point denotes: after dendritic cell vaccination, including at tumor progression/relapse. Sequencing was performed with immunoSEQ multiplex PCR; in TCRdb, only in-frame clones are kept and a portion is missing. The profile shows roughly 60,000 clones, roughly 86% of them singletons. This CDR3 comprises 13 residues. Trimming removed 2 bases from V and 3 bases from J, with 7 bases in between. Germline values: CDR1 SGHTA, CDR2 FQGNSA. This TCR derives from a human donor with glioblastoma. V is TRBV7-2 and J is TRBJ2-5, with TRBD1 as a possible D gene (5 bases). The sample was blood, taken after dendritic cell vaccination. The CDR3 loop is CASSLFREETQYF. The CDR3 DNA sequence: TGTGCCAGCAGCTTATTCAGGGAAGAGACCCAGTACTTC.